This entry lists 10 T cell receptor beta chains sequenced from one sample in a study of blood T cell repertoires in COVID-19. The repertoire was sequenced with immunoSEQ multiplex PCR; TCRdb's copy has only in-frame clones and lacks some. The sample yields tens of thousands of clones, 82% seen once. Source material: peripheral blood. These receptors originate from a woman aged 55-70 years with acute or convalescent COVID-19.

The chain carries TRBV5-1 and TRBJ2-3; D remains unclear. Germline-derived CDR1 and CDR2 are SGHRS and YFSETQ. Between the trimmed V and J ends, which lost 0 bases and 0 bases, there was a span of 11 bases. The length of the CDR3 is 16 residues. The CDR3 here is CASSLGVLGSTDTQYF. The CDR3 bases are TGCGCCAGCAGCTTGGGGGTCCTCGGGAGCACAGATACGCAGTATTTT.

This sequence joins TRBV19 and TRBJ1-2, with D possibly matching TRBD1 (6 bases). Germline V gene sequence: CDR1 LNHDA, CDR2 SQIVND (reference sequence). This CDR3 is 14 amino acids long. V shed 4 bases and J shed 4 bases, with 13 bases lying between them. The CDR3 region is CASSTREGGYGYTF. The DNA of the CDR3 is TGTGCCAGTAGTACCCGGGAAGGGGGCTATGGCTACACCTTC.

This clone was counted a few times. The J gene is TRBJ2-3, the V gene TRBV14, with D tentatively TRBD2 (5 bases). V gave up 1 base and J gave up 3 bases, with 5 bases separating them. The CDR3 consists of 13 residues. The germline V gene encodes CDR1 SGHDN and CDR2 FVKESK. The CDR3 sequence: CASSQAGTDTQYF. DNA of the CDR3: TGTGCCAGCAGCCAAGCGGGGACAGATACGCAGTATTTT.

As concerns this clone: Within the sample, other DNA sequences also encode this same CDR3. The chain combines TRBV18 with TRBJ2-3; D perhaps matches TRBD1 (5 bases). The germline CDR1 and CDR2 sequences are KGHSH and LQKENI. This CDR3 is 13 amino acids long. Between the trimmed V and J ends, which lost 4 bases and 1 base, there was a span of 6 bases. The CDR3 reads CASSRRGTDTQYF. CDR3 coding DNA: TGTGCCAGCTCACGCAGGGGCACAGATACGCAGTATTTT.

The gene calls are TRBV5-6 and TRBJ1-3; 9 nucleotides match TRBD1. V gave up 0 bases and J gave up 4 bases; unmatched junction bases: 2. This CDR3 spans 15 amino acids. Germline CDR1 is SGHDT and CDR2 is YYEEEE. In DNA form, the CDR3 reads TGTGCCAGCAGCTTGGGAACAGGGGGCGGAAACACCATATATTTT. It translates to CASSLGTGGGNTIYF.

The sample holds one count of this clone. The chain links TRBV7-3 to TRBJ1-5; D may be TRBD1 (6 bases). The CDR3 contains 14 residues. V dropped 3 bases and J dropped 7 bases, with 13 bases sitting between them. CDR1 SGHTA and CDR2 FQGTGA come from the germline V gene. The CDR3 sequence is CASSFSIGGQPQHF. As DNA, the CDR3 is TGTGCCAGCAGCTTCTCTATTGGGGGCCAGCCCCAGCATTTT.

The chain's CDR3 is CASSLDSVSAYTF. CDR3 in DNA: TGCGCCAGCAGCTTGGACTCCGTGAGTGCCTACACCTTC. V gene TRBV5-1 combines with J gene TRBJ1-2; D ambiguous. Germline V CDR1 and CDR2: SGHRS, YFSETQ. This CDR3 is 13 amino acids long. V lost 0 bases, J lost 10 bases, and 13 bases lay in between. Filled out from reference TRBV5-1 and TRBJ1-2, the complete variable domain reads KAGVTQTPRYLIKTRGQQVTLSCSPISGHRSVSWYQQTPGQGLQFLFEYFSETQRNKGNFPGRFSGRQFSNSRSEMNVSTLELGDSALYLCASSLDSVSAYTFGSGTRLTVV.

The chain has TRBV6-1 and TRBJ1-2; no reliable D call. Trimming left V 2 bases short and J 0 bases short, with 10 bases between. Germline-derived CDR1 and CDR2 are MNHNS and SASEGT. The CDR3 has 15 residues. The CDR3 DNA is TGTGCCAGCAGTGAACGACGGAGAGCTAACTATGGCTACACCTTC. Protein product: CASSERRRANYGYTF.

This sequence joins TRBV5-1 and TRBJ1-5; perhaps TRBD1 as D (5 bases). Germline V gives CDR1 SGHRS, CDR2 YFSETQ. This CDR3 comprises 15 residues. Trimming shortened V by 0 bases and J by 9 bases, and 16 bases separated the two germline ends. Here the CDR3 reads CASSLAGGSVSPQHF. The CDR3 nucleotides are TGCGCCAGCAGCTTGGCCGGGGGGTCGGTTTCGCCCCAGCATTTT.

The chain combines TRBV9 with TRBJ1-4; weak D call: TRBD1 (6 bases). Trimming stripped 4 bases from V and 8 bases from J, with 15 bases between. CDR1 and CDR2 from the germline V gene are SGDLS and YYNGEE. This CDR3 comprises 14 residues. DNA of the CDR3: TGTGCCAGCAGCCCTGAGACAGGCCGAGAAAAACTGTTTTTT. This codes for CASSPETGREKLFF.